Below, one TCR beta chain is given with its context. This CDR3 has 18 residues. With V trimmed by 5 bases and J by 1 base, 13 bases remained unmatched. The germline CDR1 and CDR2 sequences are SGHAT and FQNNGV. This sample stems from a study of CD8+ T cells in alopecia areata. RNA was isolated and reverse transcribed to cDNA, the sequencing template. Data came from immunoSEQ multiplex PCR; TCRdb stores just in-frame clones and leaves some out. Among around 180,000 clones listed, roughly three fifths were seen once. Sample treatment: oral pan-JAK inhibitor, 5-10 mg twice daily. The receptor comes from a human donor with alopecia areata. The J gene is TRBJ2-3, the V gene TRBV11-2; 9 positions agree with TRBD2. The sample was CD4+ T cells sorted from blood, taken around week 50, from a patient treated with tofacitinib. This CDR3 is CASSRAGRSGGGTDTQYF. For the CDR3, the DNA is TGTGCCAGCAGCCGGGCAGGACGTAGCGGGGGCGGCACAGATACGCAGTATTTT.